These 24 T cell receptor beta chains originate from one sample sequenced in a study of blood T cells in healthy people across ages. Primers used in a second PCR of about 6 to 11 cycles were a sample-barcoded 5' primer and a J-beta primer mix. TCRdb analysed the 5' RACE reads with MiXCR anew, one entry per CDR3 protein. The sample shows hundreds of thousands of distinct CDR3 sequences, roughly 43% of them seen only once. Source material: blood. The receptors were gathered from a man older than 75 in good health.

The genes are TRBV2 and TRBJ2-2, with 9 bases lining up with TRBD2. Germline lookup yields CDR1 SNHLY and CDR2 FYNNEI. The CDR3 contains 15 residues. Trimming at V came to 6 bases and at J to 6 bases, leaving 8 bases not matched to a gene. This chain's CDR3 is CASSGGLATAGELFF. As DNA, the CDR3 is TGTGCCAGCAGCGGAGGACTAGCGACGGCCGGGGAGCTGTTTTTT.

This chain joins TRBV20-1 and TRBJ2-5, with 9 bases identical to TRBD1. The junction had 13 bases not matched to a gene; V was cut back by 4 bases and J by 1 base. Germline V gives CDR1 DFQATT, CDR2 SNEGSKA (reference sequence). The CDR3 loop spans 17 amino acids. The CDR3 DNA follows: TGCAGTGCTAATCAAGGCGGGACAGGGAGGCCCCAAGAGACCCAGTACTTC. Protein product: CSANQGGTGRPQETQYF.

This clonotype was seen only a few times. This sequence joins TRBV5-6 and TRBJ2-7, with 10 bases lining up with TRBD1. J was trimmed by 7 bases and V by 2 bases; bases with no gene match: 9. The CDR3 extends over 15 amino acids. CDR1 and CDR2 from the germline V gene are SGHDT and YYEEEE. DNA of the CDR3: TGTGCCAGCAGCTTTGACAGGGGGCTAGTTCGGGAGCAGTACTTC. It is translated as CASSFDRGLVREQYF.

A note on this clonotype: Since a much larger clone is just one base distant, this may be a read error. The chain couples TRBV4-1 to TRBJ2-1; a possible D gene is TRBD1 (6 bases). This CDR3 spans 14 amino acids. Per germline, CDR1 MGHRA and CDR2 YSYEKL. V dropped 4 bases and J dropped 5 bases, with 12 bases sitting between them. The DNA of the CDR3 is TGCGCCAGCAGCCGGAATCGGGACAACAATGAGCAGTTCTTC. It specifies CASSRNRDNNEQFF.

The chain carries TRBV7-6 and TRBJ1-6, with D possibly being TRBD1 (5 bases). V dropped 1 base and J dropped 8 bases, with 12 bases sitting between them. The CDR3 length is 15 residues. Germline loops: CDR1 SGHVS, CDR2 FNYEAQ. CDR3 protein: CASSLVRAGDSPLHF. The DNA for the CDR3 is TGTGCCAGCAGCTTAGTACGGGCGGGGGATTCACCCCTCCACTTT.

The chain employs TRBV5-1 and TRBJ1-1; D is uncertain. Trimming pared 2 bases from V and 4 bases from J, leaving 15 bases between. The CDR3 is 15 amino acids. Germline V CDR1 and CDR2: SGHRS, YFSETQ. The CDR3 coding sequence is TGCGCCAGCAGCTTCAACCTGGGAGAGGGCACTGAAGCTTTCTTT. Its protein product is CASSFNLGEGTEAFF.

The gene calls are TRBV27 and TRBJ1-2; TRBD1 matches 7 bases. CDR3 length: 14 amino acids. Germline CDR1 is MNHEY and CDR2 is SMNVEV (reference sequence). V lost 7 bases and J lost 5; bases outside the gene matches: 10. The CDR3 loop is CASTDPTGVYGYTF. As DNA, the CDR3 is TGTGCCAGCACCGATCCAACAGGGGTGTATGGCTACACCTTC.

V and J are TRBV27 and TRBJ1-1; TRBD1 is a possible D gene (5 bases). This CDR3 comprises 17 residues. Germline-derived CDR1 and CDR2 are MNHEY and SMNVEV (reference sequence). V lost 2 bases to trimming and J lost 1 base, with 17 bases between them. The DNA of the CDR3 is TGTGCCAGCAGTTTAAGGGGAGGAGGGATTTCGAACACTGAAGCTTTCTTT. Encoded protein: CASSLRGGGISNTEAFF.

Only a few counts were recorded for this clonotype. J is TRBJ2-1 and V is TRBV7-2; D is undetermined. V was clipped by 4 bases and J by 6 bases, with 7 bases between them. Germline values: CDR1 SGHTA, CDR2 FQGNSA. The CDR3 extends over 12 amino acids. CDR3 region: CASSSFANEQFF. The CDR3 DNA reads as TGTGCCAGCAGCTCGTTCGCCAATGAGCAGTTCTTC.

This chain uses TRBV29-1 with TRBJ2-7; no clear D. Looked up from germline, CDR1 is SQVTM and CDR2 is ANQGSEA. The CDR3 length is 15 residues. Deletions cut 0 bases from V and 7 bases from J, with 19 bases between. The CDR3 region is CSVEEGRVTYNEQYF. In nucleotides, the CDR3 is TGCAGCGTTGAAGAGGGAAGGGTAACCTACAATGAGCAGTACTTC.

This chain uses TRBV5-1 with TRBJ2-1; D possibly corresponds to TRBD2 (6 bases). V lost 7 bases, J lost 13 bases, and 12 bases lay in between. The CDR3 is 10 residues long. Germline CDR1 and CDR2: SGHRS and YFSETQ. CDR3 nucleotide sequence: TGCGCCAGCCTAGGGACTCCTCAGTTCTTC. It translates to CASLGTPQFF.

This clonotype was seen a handful of times. This rearrangement joins TRBV5-1 to TRBJ2-3; TRBD2 matches 8 bases. CDR1 is SGHRS and CDR2 is YFSETQ in the germline V gene. The CDR3 totals 17 residues. V shed 6 bases, J shed 1 base, and the junction held 13 bases outside the gene matches. The CDR3: CASKLSGGPSRTDTQYF. As DNA, the CDR3 is TGCGCCAGCAAATTAAGCGGGGGCCCTTCCCGCACAGATACGCAGTATTTT.

This clonotype was counted between two and nine times. The chain is built from TRBV11-2 and TRBJ2-5; D assignment may be TRBD1 or TRBD2 (5 bases each). The CDR3 runs 14 residues. The germline gives CDR1 SGHAT, CDR2 FQNNGV. Trimming stripped 5 bases from V and 0 bases from J, with 10 bases between. The CDR3 nucleotides are TGTGCCAGCAGCCCGGGACCTGACCAAGAGACCCAGTACTTC. This sequence encodes CASSPGPDQETQYF.

This clonotype has just a few counts. This rearrangement joins TRBV5-1 to TRBJ2-5; D tentatively reads TRBD1 or TRBD2 (5 bases each). The CDR3 runs to 15 residues. Germline V gives CDR1 SGHRS, CDR2 YFSETQ. The V gene lost 4 bases and the J gene lost 0 bases, with 13 bases spanning the gap. The DNA for the CDR3 is TGCGCCAGCAGCCGGGACCGACCGTACCAAGAGACCCAGTACTTC. It translates to CASSRDRPYQETQYF.

The chain links TRBV4-1 to TRBJ2-5; the D gene is possibly TRBD2 (6 bases). The CDR3 contains 15 residues. Germline CDR1 MGHRA, CDR2 YSYEKL. Trimming stripped 0 bases from V and 11 bases from J, with 19 bases between. The CDR3 bases are TGCGCCAGCAGCCAAGATTTAGGGACTTTCAGTGAGCAGTACTTC. It translates to CASSQDLGTFSEQYF.

This clonotype was observed a handful of times. The rearrangement joins TRBV20-1 to TRBJ2-3, with 16 bases aligning to TRBD2. From germline, CDR1 is DFQATT and CDR2 SNEGSKA (reference sequence). The CDR3 runs 18 residues. J was trimmed by 4 bases and V by 0 bases; bases with no gene match: 7. CDR3 nucleotide sequence: TGCAGTGCTAGAGACTCGGGGACTAGCGGGAGGGCCCCAGATACGCAGTATTTT. Translated: CSARDSGTSGRAPDTQYF.

V and J are TRBV5-1 and TRBJ2-1, with D unresolved. The J call is doubtful: the DNA matches TRBJ2-7 better. This CDR3 spans 13 amino acids. Per the germline V gene, CDR1 is SGHRS and CDR2 is YFSETQ. The CDR3, as DNA: TGCGCCAGCACCGAGCTAAACGCCGGCGAGCAGTACTTC. It yields the protein CASTELNAGEQYF.

This clonotype was seen only a few times. The rearrangement joins TRBV4-1 to TRBJ1-2; the match to TRBD1 covers 8 bases. The junction had 3 bases not matched to a gene; V was cut back by 4 bases and J by 8 bases. The CDR3 has 12 residues. The V gene's germline CDR1 is MGHRA and CDR2 YSYEKL. The CDR3 nucleotides read TGCGCCAGCAGCCGCAGGGGGCAAGGCTACACCTTC. This gives the protein CASSRRGQGYTF.

This clonotype was counted a few times. This rearrangement joins TRBV7-8 to TRBJ1-1, with 7 bases aligning to TRBD1. The V segment lost 5 bases and the J segment 2 bases; nucleotides outside the gene matches: 8. The CDR3 totals 15 residues. Germline CDR1 reads SGHVS; CDR2 reads FQNEAQ. The CDR3 loop reads CASSIRRDRNTEAFF. The CDR3 coding sequence is TGTGCCAGCAGCATCCGTCGGGACAGAAACACTGAAGCTTTCTTT.

The chain recombines TRBV28 with TRBJ1-6, with D tentatively TRBD1 (5 bases). Trimming pared 7 bases from V and 9 bases from J, leaving 16 bases between. The length of the CDR3 is 14 residues. Germline-derived CDR1 and CDR2 are MDHEN and SYDVKM. CDR3 in amino acids: CASKGRLRSSPLHF. The CDR3 DNA reads TGTGCCAGCAAGGGGCGGTTGAGAAGTTCACCCCTCCACTTT.

This clonotype was detected many times. The rearrangement links TRBV5-1 to TRBJ2-3; 8 nucleotides align to TRBD1. Trimming at V came to 0 bases and at J to 8 bases, leaving 5 bases not matched to a gene. This CDR3 contains 14 residues. Germline V gene data show CDR1 as SGHRS and CDR2 as YFSETQ. The CDR3 spells CASSLETGVGTQYF. Here the CDR3 DNA reads TGCGCCAGCAGCTTGGAGACAGGGGTTGGTACGCAGTATTTT.

The sample holds a few counts of this clonotype. The chain uses TRBV5-1 and TRBJ2-1; TRBD2 matches at 12 bases. The CDR3 has 16 amino acids. The ends lost 5 bases at V and 3 bases at J; junction bases unmatched: 6. The germline CDR1 and CDR2 sequences are SGHRS and YFSETQ. The CDR3 sequence is CASSPSGGAIYNEQFF. The CDR3 bases are TGCGCCAGCAGTCCTAGCGGGGGGGCCATCTACAATGAGCAGTTCTTC.

CDR3 protein: CASGSWIGTSGTDTQYF. In nucleotides, the CDR3 is TGTGCCAGCGGTTCGTGGATCGGGACTAGCGGCACAGATACGCAGTATTTT. This rearrangement joins TRBV28 to TRBJ2-3, with TRBD2 matching 10 bases. There are 17 residues in the CDR3. V shed 8 bases, J shed 1 base, and the junction held 12 bases outside the gene matches. Germline V lookup: CDR1 MDHEN, CDR2 SYDVKM.

The rearrangement uses TRBV20-1 and TRBJ2-1, with 8 bases matching TRBD1. The ends lost 1 base at V and 9 bases at J; junction bases unmatched: 5. The CDR3 runs 13 residues. From germline, CDR1 is DFQATT and CDR2 SNEGSKA (reference sequence). This CDR3 is CSARGQGAGEQFF. CDR3 sequence (DNA): TGCAGTGCTAGAGGGCAGGGGGCCGGTGAGCAGTTCTTC.